The clone carrying this T cell receptor (beta chain) was seen ten or more times. Its antigen remains unknown. From the 5' RACE reads, TCRdb called clonotypes with MiXCR, one entry per CDR3 protein. The table records tens of thousands of distinct CDR3 sequences, just over 2.5% of them present only once. The data stem from a study of neurological immune-mediated disorders. Study-wide findings and caveats: Private repertoires in all groups were suggested, as expanded clones shared no CDR3 amino acid sequences across subjects.

Unsorted libraries were derived from 2 million PBMCs stored at -80 C. This CDR3 is built from 18 residues. Trimming stripped 8 bases from V and 0 bases from J, with 25 bases between. Germline values: CDR1 MNHNY, CDR2 SVGAGI (reference sequence). The TCR comes from a young woman with multiple sclerosis. The chain joins TRBV6-6 to TRBJ1-2; TRBD1 is a possible D gene (5 bases). Input material: PBMCs. The CDR3 spells CASFSRLRGGGSNYGYTF. The CDR3 bases are TGTGCCAGCTTTAGTCGTTTAAGGGGTGGAGGCTCTAACTATGGCTACACCTTC.